This T cell receptor beta chain was sequenced during a study of CD8 T cells in ankylosing spondylitis. Construction of TCR beta libraries was performed using quantitative 5'-RACE with molecular barcodes. TCRdb re-derived calls from the 5' RACE reads in MiXCR, one entry per CDR3 protein. Of some 840,000 distinct CDR3 sequences listed, roughly 10% were seen once; the top ten hold about 0.49%. The V gene lost 6 bases and the J gene lost 5 bases, with 18 bases spanning the gap. Germline values: CDR1 DFQATT, CDR2 SNEGSKA (reference sequence). The CDR3 sequence is 14 residues long. Notes on the study in general: For ankylosing spondylitis blood, a TCR beta motif of fewer than 10 highly homologous variants appeared characteristic. Several of the motif variants were reported before in synovial fluid and blood from reactive arthritis.

As regards this clonotype: Its antigen is unknown.

What was sequenced was blood, either unsorted or a sorted T cell fraction (not recorded which). The chain links TRBV20-1 to TRBJ2-3, with D maybe TRBD1 (5 bases). The sequence was obtained from a male donor with ankylosing spondylitis. DNA for the CDR3: TGCAGTGCGTCACAGGATTCCTCGGGAGATACGCAGTATTTT. It specifies CSASQDSSGDTQYF.